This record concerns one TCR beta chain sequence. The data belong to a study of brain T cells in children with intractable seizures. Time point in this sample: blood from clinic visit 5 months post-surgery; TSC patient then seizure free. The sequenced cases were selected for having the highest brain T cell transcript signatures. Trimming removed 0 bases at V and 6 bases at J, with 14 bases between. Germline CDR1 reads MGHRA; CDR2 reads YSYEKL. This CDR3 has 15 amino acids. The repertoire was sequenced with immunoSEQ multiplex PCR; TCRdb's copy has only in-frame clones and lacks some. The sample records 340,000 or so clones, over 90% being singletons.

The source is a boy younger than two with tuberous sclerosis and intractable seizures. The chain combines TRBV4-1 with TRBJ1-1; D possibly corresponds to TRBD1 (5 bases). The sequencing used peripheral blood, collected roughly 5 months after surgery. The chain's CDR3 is CASSQDPGAGAEAFF. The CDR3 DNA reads TGCGCCAGCAGCCAAGATCCCGGGGCTGGGGCTGAAGCTTTCTTT.